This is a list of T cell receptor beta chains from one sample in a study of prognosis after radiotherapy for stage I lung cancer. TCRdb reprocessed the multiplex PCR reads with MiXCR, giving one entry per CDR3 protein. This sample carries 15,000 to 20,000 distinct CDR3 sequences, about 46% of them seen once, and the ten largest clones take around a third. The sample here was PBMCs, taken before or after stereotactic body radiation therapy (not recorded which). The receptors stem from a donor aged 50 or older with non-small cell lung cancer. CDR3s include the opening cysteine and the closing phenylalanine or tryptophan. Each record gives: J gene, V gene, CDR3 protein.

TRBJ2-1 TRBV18 CASSPETSGNNEQFF
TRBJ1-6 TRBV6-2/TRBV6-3 CASSTESNSPLHF
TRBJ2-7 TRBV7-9 CASSPRTVGTYEQYF
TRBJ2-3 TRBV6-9 CASSSQDPSTDTQYF
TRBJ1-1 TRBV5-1 CASSLSGKEGTEAFF
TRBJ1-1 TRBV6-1 CASSGRDRDTEAFF
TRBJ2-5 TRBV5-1 CASSLVASGVQETQYF
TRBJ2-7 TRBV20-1 CSARRDRGSYEQYF
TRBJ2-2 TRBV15 CATSPQGYTGELFF
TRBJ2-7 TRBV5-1 CASSLAFWGGSYEQYF
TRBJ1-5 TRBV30 CAWSGQGNQPQHF
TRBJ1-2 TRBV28 CASGTTGGYTF
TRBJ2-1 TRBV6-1 CASSQRTSGSQTYNEQFF
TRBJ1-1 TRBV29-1 CSVEIDRANTEAFF
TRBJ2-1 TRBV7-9 CAISGLAGVSAESQFF
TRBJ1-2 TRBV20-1 CSASEQGYGYTF
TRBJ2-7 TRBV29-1 CSVGGAGYSYEQYF
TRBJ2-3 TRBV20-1 CSARKREGRTDTQYF
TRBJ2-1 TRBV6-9 CASSSSWTIPQSGEQFF
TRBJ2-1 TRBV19 CASSTGLLSYNEQFF
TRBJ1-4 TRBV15 CATSRGGARGDEKLFF
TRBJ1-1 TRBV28 CASSSDRGHFNTEAFF
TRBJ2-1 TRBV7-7 CASSLGQGRYNEQFF
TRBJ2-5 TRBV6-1 CASRLGRQETQYF
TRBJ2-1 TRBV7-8 CASSLAGSSYNEQFF
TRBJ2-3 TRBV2 CASSVSQNTDTQYF